These T cell receptor beta chains were read from a single sample in a study of blood T cell repertoires in COVID-19. The method was immunoSEQ multiplex PCR; TCRdb's version includes in-frame clones alone and lacks a portion of them. This sample yields around 100,000 clones, of which 81% are seen a single time; roughly 1.6% belongs to the top ten. The sequenced sample was peripheral blood. Receptors were obtained from a man aged 50 or older with acute or convalescent COVID-19. The CDR3 runs from the conserved cysteine through the conserved F or W. The D gene is left open where the match is weak. The size field is filled for only some rows; it gives once, few, many or a size class.

j_call: TRBJ1-2; d_call: TRBD1; clone_size: .; v_call: TRBV28; cdr3_aa: CASTGGVSYGYTF; cdr3_nt: TGTGCCAGTACAGGGGGGGTAAGCTATGGCTACACCTTC
j_call: TRBJ2-5; d_call: TRBD2; clone_size: .; v_call: TRBV5-6; cdr3_aa: CASSLSSGQRETQYF; cdr3_nt: TGTGCCAGCAGCTTGAGTAGCGGGCAGAGAGAGACCCAGTACTTC
j_call: TRBJ1-2; d_call: TRBD1; clone_size: once; v_call: TRBV6-1; cdr3_aa: CASSEGGTGFGYTF; cdr3_nt: TGTGCCAGCAGTGAAGGAGGGACAGGGTTTGGCTACACCTTC
j_call: TRBJ1-1; d_call: TRBD1; clone_size: few; v_call: TRBV14; cdr3_aa: CASSQYRGLRTEAFF; cdr3_nt: TGTGCCAGCAGCCAATACAGGGGGCTGAGGACTGAAGCTTTCTTT
j_call: TRBJ1-2; d_call: .; clone_size: .; v_call: TRBV30; cdr3_aa: CAWMDIGLGYTF; cdr3_nt: TGTGCCTGGATGGACATAGGGCTTGGCTACACCTTC
j_call: TRBJ1-5; d_call: TRBD1; clone_size: few; v_call: TRBV4-2; cdr3_aa: CASSQGPGQGDSNQPQHF; cdr3_nt: TGTGCCAGCAGCCAGGGACCGGGACAGGGGGATAGCAATCAGCCCCAGCATTTT
j_call: TRBJ1-2; d_call: .; clone_size: .; v_call: TRBV7-2; cdr3_aa: CASSKDSNYGYTF; cdr3_nt: TGTGCCAGCAGCAAGGACAGTAACTATGGCTACACCTTC
j_call: TRBJ2-7; d_call: .; clone_size: .; v_call: TRBV10-1; cdr3_aa: CASSARRGYEQYF; cdr3_nt: TGCGCCAGCAGTGCGCGACGGGGCTACGAGCAGTACTTC
j_call: TRBJ1-5; d_call: .; clone_size: .; v_call: TRBV5-6; cdr3_aa: CASSLASGGYSNQPQHF; cdr3_nt: TGTGCCAGCAGCTTGGCCTCGGGGGGCTATAGCAATCAGCCCCAGCATTTT
j_call: TRBJ1-1; d_call: .; clone_size: .; v_call: TRBV11-2; cdr3_aa: CASSFRGTNTEAFF; cdr3_nt: TGTGCCAGCAGCTTTAGGGGGACGAACACTGAAGCTTTCTTT
j_call: TRBJ1-2; d_call: TRBD1; clone_size: once; v_call: TRBV30; cdr3_aa: CAWTGQGPYGYTF; cdr3_nt: TGTGCCTGGACTGGACAGGGACCTTATGGCTACACCTTC
j_call: TRBJ1-1; d_call: .; clone_size: .; v_call: TRBV11-2; cdr3_aa: CASSFATNTEAFF; cdr3_nt: TGTGCCAGCAGCTTTGCGACAAACACTGAAGCTTTCTTT
j_call: TRBJ1-3; d_call: .; clone_size: .; v_call: TRBV18; cdr3_aa: CASRGGFGNTIYF; cdr3_nt: TGTGCCAGCCGGGGAGGATTTGGAAACACCATATATTTT
j_call: TRBJ1-1; d_call: .; clone_size: .; v_call: TRBV30; cdr3_aa: CARGSQIEAFF; cdr3_nt: TGTGCCCGAGGGAGCCAGATCGAAGCTTTCTTT
j_call: TRBJ2-2; d_call: .; clone_size: .; v_call: TRBV10-3; cdr3_aa: CAIAHGAYENTGELFF; cdr3_nt: TGTGCCATCGCGCATGGGGCCTACGAGAACACCGGGGAGCTGTTTTTT
j_call: TRBJ2-3; d_call: TRBD2; clone_size: .; v_call: TRBV4-2; cdr3_aa: CASSQDPSGGELRTDTQYF; cdr3_nt: TGTGCCAGCAGCCAAGACCCTAGCGGGGGGGAATTACGCACAGATACGCAGTATTTT
j_call: TRBJ2-7; d_call: .; clone_size: .; v_call: TRBV5-1; cdr3_aa: CASRSLDSASYEQYF; cdr3_nt: TGCGCCAGCAGGTCATTGGACAGCGCCTCCTACGAGCAGTACTTC
j_call: TRBJ1-3; d_call: .; clone_size: once; v_call: TRBV7-3; cdr3_aa: CASSPFRGSGNTIYF; cdr3_nt: TGTGCCAGCAGCCCGTTTAGGGGCTCGGGAAACACCATATATTTT
j_call: TRBJ2-5; d_call: .; clone_size: .; v_call: TRBV7-2; cdr3_aa: CASNRDSPEYF; cdr3_nt: TGTGCCAGCAATCGGGACTCTCCGGAGTACTTC
j_call: TRBJ1-5; d_call: .; clone_size: once; v_call: TRBV7-2; cdr3_aa: CASSEQVFSNQPQHF; cdr3_nt: TGTGCCAGCAGTGAACAGGTTTTTAGCAATCAGCCCCAGCATTTT
j_call: TRBJ2-3; d_call: TRBD1; clone_size: .; v_call: TRBV10-3; cdr3_aa: CAISDGTGGLGTDTQYF; cdr3_nt: TGTGCCATCAGTGACGGAACAGGGGGACTGGGCACAGATACGCAGTATTTT
j_call: TRBJ1-1; d_call: .; clone_size: .; v_call: TRBV19; cdr3_aa: CASSLGLPNTEAFF; cdr3_nt: TGTGCCAGTAGCCTGGGACTCCCGAACACTGAAGCTTTCTTT
j_call: TRBJ1-6; d_call: TRBD1; clone_size: .; v_call: TRBV11-2; cdr3_aa: CASSRGQGNSPLHF; cdr3_nt: TGTGCCAGCAGCCGAGGACAGGGTAATTCACCCCTCCACTTT
j_call: TRBJ1-4; d_call: TRBD1; clone_size: few; v_call: TRBV11-2; cdr3_aa: CASSLATGGAQEKLFF; cdr3_nt: TGTGCCAGCAGCTTAGCAACAGGGGGCGCGCAGGAAAAACTGTTTTTT
j_call: TRBJ1-1; d_call: .; clone_size: .; v_call: TRBV11-2; cdr3_aa: CASRLPKGRGTEAFF; cdr3_nt: TGTGCCAGCAGGCTACCAAAGGGGAGGGGGACTGAAGCTTTCTTT
j_call: TRBJ2-7; d_call: TRBD1; clone_size: .; v_call: TRBV11-2; cdr3_aa: CASSLGVPGQGSVAYEQYF; cdr3_nt: TGTGCCAGCAGCTTAGGGGTCCCGGGACAGGGTTCGGTTGCCTACGAGCAGTACTTC
j_call: TRBJ2-1; d_call: TRBD1; clone_size: .; v_call: TRBV2; cdr3_aa: CASSEDRGSYNEQFF; cdr3_nt: TGTGCCAGCAGTGAGGACAGGGGCTCCTACAATGAGCAGTTCTTC
j_call: TRBJ1-3; d_call: TRBD1; clone_size: .; v_call: TRBV5-4; cdr3_aa: CASSLQGENTIYF; cdr3_nt: TGTGCCAGCAGCTTGCAGGGGGAAAACACCATATATTTT
j_call: TRBJ1-1; d_call: .; clone_size: .; v_call: TRBV4-1; cdr3_aa: CASSQKGVLGTNTEAFF; cdr3_nt: TGCGCCAGCAGCCAAAAGGGGGTTTTGGGGACGAACACTGAAGCTTTCTTT
j_call: TRBJ2-7; d_call: TRBD1; clone_size: .; v_call: TRBV6-5; cdr3_aa: CASSSDRGTTYEQYF; cdr3_nt: TGTGCCAGCAGTTCGGACAGGGGGACAACCTACGAGCAGTACTTC